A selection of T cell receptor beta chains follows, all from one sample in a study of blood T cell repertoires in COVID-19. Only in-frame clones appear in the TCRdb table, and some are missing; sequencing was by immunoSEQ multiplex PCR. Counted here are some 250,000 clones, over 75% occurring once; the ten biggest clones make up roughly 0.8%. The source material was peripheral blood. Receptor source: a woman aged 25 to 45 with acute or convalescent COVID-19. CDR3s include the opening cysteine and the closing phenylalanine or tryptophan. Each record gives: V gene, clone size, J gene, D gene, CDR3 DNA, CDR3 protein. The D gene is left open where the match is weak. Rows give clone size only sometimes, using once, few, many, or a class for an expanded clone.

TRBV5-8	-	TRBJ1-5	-	TGTGCCAGCAGCTTGTTTCGGAATCAGCCCCAGCATTTT	CASSLFRNQPQHF
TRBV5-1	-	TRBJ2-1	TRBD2	TGCGCCAGCAGCCTGATAGCGGGAGTGGTTGGCAATGAGCAGTTCTTC	CASSLIAGVVGNEQFF
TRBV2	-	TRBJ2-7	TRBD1	TGTGCCAGCCGGGACAGGGGGTCCTACGAGCAGTACTTC	CASRDRGSYEQYF
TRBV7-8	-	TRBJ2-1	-	TGTGCCAGCAGCTTAGCTGGAGTGGCCTACAATGAGCAGTTCTTC	CASSLAGVAYNEQFF
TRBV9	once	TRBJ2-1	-	TGTGCCAGCAGCTGGGCGCTTAGCGGACCTTACAATGAGCAGTTCTTC	CASSWALSGPYNEQFF
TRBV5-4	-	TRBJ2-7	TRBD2	TGTGCCAGCAGCTTGAGGGGAGGGACTAGCGCGTACGAGCAGTACTTC	CASSLRGGTSAYEQYF
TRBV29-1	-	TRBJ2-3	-	TGCAGCGTACAGACACTCCGCACAGATACGCAGTATTTT	CSVQTLRTDTQYF
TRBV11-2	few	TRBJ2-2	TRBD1	TGTGCCAGCAGCACCTTAGGATGGGGACAGGGGGCGACCGGGGAGCTGTTTTTT	CASSTLGWGQGATGELFF
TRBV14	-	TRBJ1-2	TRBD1	TGTGCCAGCAGCCAGACAGGGGGCAATGGCTACACCTTC	CASSQTGGNGYTF
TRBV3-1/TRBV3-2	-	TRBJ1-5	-	TGTGCCAGCAGCCAAGATGGGGGCGCGGTTCAGCCCCAGCATTTT	CASSQDGGAVQPQHF
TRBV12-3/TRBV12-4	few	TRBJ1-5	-	TGTGCCAGCAGTTCCTCTCGGGATCAGCCCCAGCATTTT	CASSSSRDQPQHF
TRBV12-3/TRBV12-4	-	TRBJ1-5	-	TGTGCCAGCCAAGAGGACATATATCAGCCCCAGCATTTT	CASQEDIYQPQHF
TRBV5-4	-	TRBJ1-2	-	TGTGCCAGCAGCTTGATCCAGGGAGGTACAAGAGGCTACACCTTC	CASSLIQGGTRGYTF
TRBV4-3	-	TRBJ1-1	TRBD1	TGCGCCAGCAGCCAAGAGGGGACAGGCGGCACTGAAGCTTTCTTT	CASSQEGTGGTEAFF
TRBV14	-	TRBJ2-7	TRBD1	TGTGCCAGCAGTCTAAGGGACAGGTATGCCTACGAGCAGTACTTC	CASSLRDRYAYEQYF
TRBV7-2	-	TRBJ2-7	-	TGTGCCAGCAGCTTAGACATCTCCTACGAGCAGTACTTC	CASSLDISYEQYF
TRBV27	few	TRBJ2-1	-	TGTGCCAGCCGGGAGGGGGCTAGCGTAAATAATGAGCAGTTCTTC	CASREGASVNNEQFF
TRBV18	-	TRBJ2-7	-	TGTGCCAGCTCACCAAGTCCTAACTCCTACGAGCAGTACTTC	CASSPSPNSYEQYF
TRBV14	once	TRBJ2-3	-	TGTGCCAGCAGCCAAGTCGGACGGGGATTAACAGATACGCAGTATTTT	CASSQVGRGLTDTQYF
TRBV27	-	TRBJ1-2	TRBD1	TGTGCCAGCAGTCGGACAGGGGGCTATGGCTACACCTTC	CASSRTGGYGYTF
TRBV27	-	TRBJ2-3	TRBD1	TGTGCCAGCAGTCTACAAGACAGGGGTGGAGATACGCAGTATTTT	CASSLQDRGGDTQYF
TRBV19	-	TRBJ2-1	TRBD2	TGTGCCAGCCTTACCGGACTAGCGTCGACAAGTGAGCAGTTCTTC	CASLTGLASTSEQFF
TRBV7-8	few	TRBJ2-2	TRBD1	TGTGCCAGCAGCACACAACAGGGGTACACCGGGGAGCTGTTTTTT	CASSTQQGYTGELFF
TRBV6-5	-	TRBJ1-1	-	TGTGCCAGCCACCTGGACACCCAGGACTTCTTT	CASHLDTQDFF
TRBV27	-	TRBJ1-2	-	TGTGCCAGCAGACCCCTCTGGGAGGTCAGTGGCTACACCTTC	CASRPLWEVSGYTF
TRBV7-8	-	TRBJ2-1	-	TGTGCCAGCAGCCCTATATCCCATGAGCAGTTCTTC	CASSPISHEQFF
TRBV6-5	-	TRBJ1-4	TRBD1	TGTGCCAGCAGTTACCTTGGACAGGGAAATGAAAAACTGTTTTTT	CASSYLGQGNEKLFF
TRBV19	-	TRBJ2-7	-	TGTGCCAGTAGTATTATGGACAAACCCCCCACCTACGAGCAGTACTTC	CASSIMDKPPTYEQYF
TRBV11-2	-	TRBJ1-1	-	TGTGCCAGCAGCTTAGCAGGGAACGGTGAAGCTTTCTTT	CASSLAGNGEAFF
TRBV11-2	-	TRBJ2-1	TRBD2	TGTGCCAGCAGCTTAGTTGCGGGAGGGTATGGGAATGAGCAGTTCTTC	CASSLVAGGYGNEQFF
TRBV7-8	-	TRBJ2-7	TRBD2	TGTGCCAGCAGCCCCCGGTTGCGGGGGGAACCCTACGAGCAGTACTTC	CASSPRLRGEPYEQYF
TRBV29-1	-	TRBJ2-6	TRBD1	TGCAGCGTGGGAACAGGGGGCACTGGGGCCAACGTCCTGACTTTC	CSVGTGGTGANVLTF
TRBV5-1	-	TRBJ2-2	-	TGCGCCAGCAGCTTGGTTAGTACCGGGGAGCTGTTTTTT	CASSLVSTGELFF
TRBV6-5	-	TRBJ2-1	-	TGTGCCAGCAGTTACTTTAGTAGTGCTGAGCAGTTCTTC	CASSYFSSAEQFF
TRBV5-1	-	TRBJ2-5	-	TGCGCCAGCAGCTTTTCGGTGGGGCCCCAAGAGACCCAGTACTTC	CASSFSVGPQETQYF
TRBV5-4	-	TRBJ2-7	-	TGTGCCAGCAGCTGGGAGTTCTACGAGCAGTACTTC	CASSWEFYEQYF
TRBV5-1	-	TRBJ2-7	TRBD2	TGCGCCAGCACGGCTAGCGGAGCTTACGAGCAGTACTTC	CASTASGAYEQYF
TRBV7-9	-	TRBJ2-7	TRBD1	TGTGCCAGCAGCGGGACAGGCCCCTACGAGCAGTACTTC	CASSGTGPYEQYF
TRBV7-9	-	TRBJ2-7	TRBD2	TGTGCCAGCAGCCCCCGCGGCGGGAGGGCCTTCGAGCAGTACTTC	CASSPRGGRAFEQYF
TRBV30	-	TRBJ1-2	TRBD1	TGTGCCTGGGACAGGGAGAACCTCTATGGCTACACCTTC	CAWDRENLYGYTF
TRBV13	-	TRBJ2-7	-	TGTGCCAGCAGCCGCGACCACAGGGTTAGCTACGAGCAGTACTTC	CASSRDHRVSYEQYF
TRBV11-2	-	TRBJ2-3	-	TGTGCCAGCAGCTTAGAAGGGGACACAGATACGCAGTATTTT	CASSLEGDTDTQYF